The next 20 T cell receptor beta chains were all read from a single sample in a study of T cell responses to AZD1222 COVID-19 vaccine. Sequenced by immunoSEQ multiplex PCR; TCRdb stores in-frame clones only, minus some. In the table there are around 120,000 clones, 80% to 90% of which are singletons. The sample in question was peripheral blood, obtained on day 0 of AZD1222 vaccination. These receptors all come from an adult in good health.

The J gene is TRBJ2-1, the V gene TRBV10-3; no clear D gene. V lost 2 bases, J lost 7 bases, and 12 bases lay in between. From germline, CDR1 is ENHRY and CDR2 SYGVKD. The length of the CDR3 is 14 residues. The CDR3 bases are TGTGCCATCAGTGAGACGACAACGTCGAATGAGCAGTTCTTC. Its translation: CAISETTTSNEQFF.

The rearrangement joins TRBV27 to TRBJ2-1; 7 nucleotides match TRBD1. With V trimmed by 5 bases and J by 8 bases, 12 bases remained unmatched. CDR1 and CDR2 (germline): MNHEY, SMNVEV (reference sequence). This CDR3 has 15 amino acids. The CDR3 coding sequence is TGTGCCAGCAGTCCTCGACAGGGTCGAGGCGATGAGCAGTTCTTC. This sequence encodes CASSPRQGRGDEQFF.

The V call is TRBV6-5, the J call TRBJ2-5, with TRBD1 matching 9 bases. Germline V CDR1 and CDR2: MNHEY, SVGAGI. The CDR3 covers 14 residues. Losses at the gene ends were 7 bases for V and 3 bases for J; bases not matched to a gene: 6. CDR3 region: CASKQGAVEETQYF. The DNA of the CDR3 is TGTGCCAGCAAACAGGGGGCTGTTGAAGAGACCCAGTACTTC.

This chain connects TRBV9 to TRBJ2-1; 9 bases are a match to TRBD2. The CDR3 has 16 amino acids. The trim removed 0 bases at V and 4 bases at J, leaving 5 bases unmatched. CDR1 is SGDLS and CDR2 is YYNGEE in the germline V gene. The CDR3 loop reads CASSVGDSGGYNEQFF. CDR3 bases: TGTGCCAGCAGCGTAGGGGATAGCGGGGGATACAATGAGCAGTTCTTC.

Only a few counts were recorded for this clone. The rearrangement uses TRBV6-1 and TRBJ1-2; D uncertain. The CDR3 consists of 15 residues. Germline CDR1 MNHNS, CDR2 SASEGT. V gave up 1 base and J gave up 8 bases, with 17 bases separating them. CDR3 sequence (DNA): TGTGCCAGCAGTGAAGTTTTGGTCAGGCAGTGGGGCTACACCTTC. Translation: CASSEVLVRQWGYTF.

The V and J genes are TRBV12-3 or TRBV12-4 and TRBJ2-4, with 8 bases that match TRBD2. This CDR3 spans 13 amino acids. The V gene end was trimmed by 8 bases and the J gene end by 4 bases; junction bases not matched to a gene: 4. CDR3 sequence: CASGSSGKNIQYF. The CDR3 DNA reads as TGTGCCAGCGGGTCTAGCGGGAAAAACATTCAGTACTTC.

The V and J genes are TRBV3-1 (or the pseudogene TRBV3-2) and TRBJ2-3; D remains unclear. Trimming took off 4 bases at V and 4 bases at J, with 9 bases between the two ends. CDR3 size: 13 residues. CDR1 and CDR2 (germline): LGHDT, YNNKEL (reference sequence). This CDR3 reads CASSLLGADTQYF. The DNA for the CDR3 is TGTGCCAGCAGCCTCCTCGGTGCAGATACGCAGTATTTT.

The chain carries TRBV2 and TRBJ1-1, with D possibly TRBD1 on 5 matching bases. Germline CDR1 and CDR2: SNHLY and FYNNEI. The V end lost 8 bases, the J end lost 1 base, and 14 bases lay between the germline ends. CDR3 length: 14 amino acids. Written as DNA, the CDR3 is TGTGCCAGCGGGGCGTTACATACGAACACTGAAGCTTTCTTT. This encodes CASGALHTNTEAFF.

The chain employs TRBV24-1 and TRBJ2-7; TRBD2 matches at 7 bases. The CDR3 totals 15 residues. The J segment lost 6 bases and the V segment lost 2 bases, leaving 9 bases of the junction unmatched. Looked up from germline, CDR1 is KGHDR and CDR2 is SFDVKD. The CDR3, as DNA: TGTGCCACCAGTGATTCGCGACTAGCCCGGTTCGAGCAGTACTTC. This sequence encodes CATSDSRLARFEQYF.

The chain couples TRBV5-4 to TRBJ1-2, with 8 bases lining up with TRBD1. The CDR3 spans 15 residues. Germline CDR1 is SGHNT and CDR2 is YYREEE (reference sequence). V gave up 4 bases and J gave up 4 bases; unmatched junction bases: 9. CDR3 in DNA: TGTGCCAGCAGCGGGGTCAGGGGGCAAGGCTATGGCTACACCTTC. Its translation is CASSGVRGQGYGYTF.

The chain combines TRBV5-5 with TRBJ1-4; TRBD1 might be the D (5 bases). Germline-derived CDR1 and CDR2 are SGHKS and YYEKEE (reference sequence). Deletions cut 4 bases from V and 0 bases from J, with 7 bases between. The CDR3 covers 14 residues. CDR3 region: CASSRGATNEKLFF. In nucleotides, the CDR3 is TGTGCCAGCAGCAGGGGAGCAACTAATGAAAAACTGTTTTTT.

The CDR3 sequence is CSVDSGTGLHNNEQFF. Written as DNA, the CDR3 is TGCAGCGTTGATTCCGGGACAGGGCTCCATAACAATGAGCAGTTCTTC. The chain recombines TRBV29-1 with TRBJ2-1, with 9 bases aligning to TRBD1. The V and J ends lost 3 bases and 5 bases, in that order; junction bases with no gene match: 11. This CDR3 spans 16 amino acids. In germline, CDR1 is SQVTM, CDR2 ANQGSEA.

This chain joins TRBV7-8 and TRBJ2-7; either TRBD1 or TRBD2 may fit D (6 bases each). This CDR3 contains 15 residues. The germline gives CDR1 SGHVS, CDR2 FQNEAQ. The V and J ends lost 8 bases and 3 bases respectively, with 20 bases between them. The chain's CDR3 is CASPPEGEGGYEQYF. CDR3 in DNA: TGTGCCAGCCCCCCCGAGGGTGAGGGGGGCTACGAGCAGTACTTC. The entire variable domain, with the rest obtained from reference TRBV7-8 and TRBJ2-7, is as follows: GAGVSQSPRYKVAKRGQDVALRCDPISGHVSLFWYQQALGQGPEFLTYFQNEAQLDKSGLPSDRFFAERPEGSVSTLKIQRTQQEDSAVYLCASPPEGEGGYEQYFGPGTRLTVT.

V usage is TRBV6-4 and J usage is TRBJ2-6; D tentatively reads TRBD1 or TRBD2 (5 bases each). In germline, CDR1 is MRHNA, CDR2 SNTAGT. V lost 8 bases to trimming and J lost 3 bases, with 14 bases between them. The CDR3 loop spans 15 amino acids. CDR3 coding DNA: TGTGCCAGCGGGACGGCCGGTAGTGGGGCCAACGTCCTGACTTTC. This encodes CASGTAGSGANVLTF.

This clone was seen once. V is TRBV7-3 and J is TRBJ1-6; D is uncertain. Per the germline V gene, CDR1 is SGHTA and CDR2 is FQGTGA. The length of the CDR3 is 15 residues. Trimming cost V 5 bases and J 9 bases, with 17 bases left between them. CDR3 in amino acids: CASSPLTTRGSPLHF. CDR3 in DNA: TGTGCCAGCAGCCCCCTCACCACCCGTGGTTCACCCCTCCACTTT.

V and J are TRBV6-5 and TRBJ1-1, with unresolved D. The CDR3 loop spans 14 amino acids. Germline V gene lookup returns CDR1 MNHEY and CDR2 SVGAGI. Trimming removed 5 bases at V and 0 bases at J, with 10 bases between. The CDR3, as DNA: TGTGCCAGCAGTCGCGGGGAGGTGAACACTGAAGCTTTCTTT. Its translation is CASSRGEVNTEAFF.

The chain joins TRBV12-5 to TRBJ2-3, with 11 bases matching TRBD1. Trimming removed 1 base from V and 3 bases from J; junction bases left unmatched: 3. Germline CDR1 and CDR2: LGHNT and FRNRAP. The CDR3 loop spans 16 amino acids. The CDR3 reads CASGLDGQGATDTQYF. The CDR3 region has the DNA TGTGCTAGTGGTTTGGATGGACAGGGGGCGACAGATACGCAGTATTTT.

This clone has a handful of counts. The chain recombines TRBV6-5 with TRBJ1-2; 11 positions match TRBD1. Germline V gene lookup returns CDR1 MNHEY and CDR2 SVGAGI. The junction had 3 bases not matched to a gene; V was cut back by 2 bases and J by 4 bases. This CDR3 is 15 amino acids long. As DNA, the CDR3 is TGTGCCAGCAGTTACACCGGGACAGGGGGCTATGGCTACACCTTC. Its protein is CASSYTGTGGYGYTF.

The chain combines TRBV27 with TRBJ1-1; D unclear. The CDR3 sequence is 11 residues long. Germline V gene lookup returns CDR1 MNHEY and CDR2 SMNVEV (reference sequence). The CDR3 DNA reads as TGTGCTACGAGGGCTGGCACTGAAGCTTTCTTT. The encoded protein is CATRAGTEAFF.

This rearrangement joins TRBV5-6 to TRBJ2-7; D may correspond to TRBD1 or TRBD2 (7 bases each). This CDR3 comprises 14 residues. The ends were cut back, 5 bases at V and 6 bases at J, with 18 bases in the middle. Germline-derived CDR1 and CDR2 are SGHDT and YYEEEE. The CDR3 spells CASRFEGGGAEQYF. DNA of the CDR3: TGTGCCAGCAGATTCGAGGGAGGGGGCGCCGAGCAGTACTTC. Filled out from reference TRBV5-6 and TRBJ2-7, the complete variable domain reads DAGVTQSPTHLIKTRGQQVTLRCSPKSGHDTVSWYQQALGQGPQFIFQYYEEEERQRGNFPDRFSGHQFPNYSSELNVNALLLGDSALYLCASRFEGGGAEQYFGPGTRLTVT.